This is a list of T cell receptor beta chains from one sample in a study of beta chain features in type 1 diabetes. Using immunoSEQ multiplex PCR, the repertoire was profiled, and TCRdb retains in-frame clones only, with some absent. Among a few hundred thousand clones listed, 25% to 30% were seen once. Sequencing was performed on central memory CD4+ T cells from blood. The receptors stem from a man between 25 and 39 years old in good health. The CDR3 runs from the conserved cysteine through the conserved F or W. A D gene is named only where the DNA matches it firmly. A row's size may be missing; if present it is once, few, many or a size class.

D gene: TRBD1
J gene: TRBJ1-5
V gene: TRBV30
clone size: few
CDR3 length: 13
CDR3 DNA: TGTGCCTGGAGTAGGACAGGGGCTCAGCCCCAGCATTTT
CDR3 protein: CAWSRTGAQPQHF

D gene: TRBD1
J gene: TRBJ1-1
V gene: TRBV14
clone size: NA
CDR3 length: 14
CDR3 DNA: TGTGCCAGCAGCCAAAGAAACAGGGGCGCTGAAGCTTTCTTT
CDR3 protein: CASSQRNRGAEAFF

D gene: TRBD2
J gene: TRBJ2-7
V gene: TRBV29-1
clone size: few
CDR3 length: 14
CDR3 DNA: TGCAGCGTTGTTAGGCCTAGCGGGTCCTACGAGCAGTACTTC
CDR3 protein: CSVVRPSGSYEQYF

D gene: TRBD1
J gene: TRBJ1-2
V gene: TRBV15
clone size: NA
CDR3 length: 14
CDR3 DNA: TGTGCCACCAGTCCGGGACAGCAGAATTATGGCTACACCTTC
CDR3 protein: CATSPGQQNYGYTF

D gene: NA
J gene: TRBJ2-5
V gene: TRBV18
clone size: NA
CDR3 length: 11
CDR3 DNA: TGTGCCAGCTCACCAGGCGGGCCCCAGTACTTC
CDR3 protein: CASSPGGPQYF

D gene: NA
J gene: TRBJ2-3
V gene: TRBV30
clone size: NA
CDR3 length: 15
CDR3 DNA: TGTGCCTGGAGTATGACCGGGGGAGCCACAGATACGCAGTATTTT
CDR3 protein: CAWSMTGGATDTQYF

D gene: NA
J gene: TRBJ2-7
V gene: TRBV5-4
clone size: many
CDR3 length: 14
CDR3 DNA: TGTGCCAGCAGCCCTCAAGGTGGTAGCTACGAGCAGTACTTC
CDR3 protein: CASSPQGGSYEQYF

D gene: NA
J gene: TRBJ2-4
V gene: TRBV5-4
clone size: few
CDR3 length: 13
CDR3 DNA: TGTGCCAGCAGCTTGCCCCCTGAGGAGATTCAGTACTTC
CDR3 protein: CASSLPPEEIQYF

D gene: NA
J gene: TRBJ2-1
V gene: TRBV7-9
clone size: many
CDR3 length: 11
CDR3 DNA: TGTGCCAGCAGCTTTCAGCTTGAGCAGTTCTTC
CDR3 protein: CASSFQLEQFF

D gene: TRBD2
J gene: TRBJ2-3
V gene: TRBV7-2
clone size: NA
CDR3 length: 17
CDR3 DNA: TGTGCCAGCAGCTCAACTAGCGGGGTAGCTAGCACAGATACGCAGTATTTT
CDR3 protein: CASSSTSGVASTDTQYF

D gene: TRBD2
J gene: TRBJ2-7
V gene: TRBV6-5
clone size: NA
CDR3 length: 15
CDR3 DNA: TGTGCCAGCAGCTCGAGCGGGACTAGATTCTACGAGCAGTACTTC
CDR3 protein: CASSSSGTRFYEQYF

D gene: NA
J gene: TRBJ2-5
V gene: TRBV18
clone size: few
CDR3 length: 14
CDR3 DNA: TGTGCCAGCTCACCGACACCGACGGGGGAGACCCAGTACTTC
CDR3 protein: CASSPTPTGETQYF

D gene: NA
J gene: TRBJ2-7
V gene: TRBV29-1
clone size: NA
CDR3 length: 13
CDR3 DNA: TGCAGCGTCCTGGTCCAGGACTCCTACGAGCAGTACTTC
CDR3 protein: CSVLVQDSYEQYF

D gene: NA
J gene: TRBJ1-5
V gene: TRBV7-8
clone size: NA
CDR3 length: 15
CDR3 DNA: TGTGCCAGCAGCTTAAACACGGCTAGCAATCAGCCCCAGCATTTT
CDR3 protein: CASSLNTASNQPQHF

D gene: NA
J gene: TRBJ2-3
V gene: TRBV7-2
clone size: many
CDR3 length: 12
CDR3 DNA: TGTGCCAGCAGCTGGGGCTGGGATACGCAGTATTTT
CDR3 protein: CASSWGWDTQYF

D gene: NA
J gene: TRBJ1-5
V gene: TRBV18
clone size: many
CDR3 length: 14
CDR3 DNA: TGTGCCAGCTCACCAGGGGCAGATCAGGGGCCCCAGCATTTT
CDR3 protein: CASSPGADQGPQHF

D gene: TRBD2
J gene: TRBJ2-3
V gene: TRBV30
clone size: NA
CDR3 length: 15
CDR3 DNA: TGTGCCTGCCTCCGGACTAGCGAGAGCACAGATACGCAGTATTTT
CDR3 protein: CACLRTSESTDTQYF

D gene: TRBD1
J gene: TRBJ2-3
V gene: TRBV5-1
clone size: NA
CDR3 length: 15
CDR3 DNA: TGCGCCAGCAGCTCCCGGACAGGGGGCACAGATACGCAGTATTTT
CDR3 protein: CASSSRTGGTDTQYF

D gene: NA
J gene: TRBJ2-5
V gene: TRBV11-2
clone size: many
CDR3 length: 17
CDR3 DNA: TGTGCCAGCAGCTTCTCCCGACCGGGCCAGCGACGGGAGACCCAGTACTTC
CDR3 protein: CASSFSRPGQRRETQYF

D gene: NA
J gene: TRBJ2-1
V gene: TRBV2
clone size: many
CDR3 length: 11
CDR3 DNA: TGTGCCAGCAGTCCGATCAATGAGCAGTTCTTC
CDR3 protein: CASSPINEQFF

D gene: NA
J gene: TRBJ2-1
V gene: TRBV7-2
clone size: NA
CDR3 length: 15
CDR3 DNA: TGTGCCAGCAGCTCAACCACCTCCGGTGGGATTGAGCAGTTCTTC
CDR3 protein: CASSSTTSGGIEQFF

D gene: NA
J gene: TRBJ2-5
V gene: TRBV5-1
clone size: few
CDR3 length: 16
CDR3 DNA: TGCGCCAGCAGCTTAGGGCAAACAGGCGTCCAAGAGACCCAGTACTTC
CDR3 protein: CASSLGQTGVQETQYF

D gene: NA
J gene: TRBJ2-3
V gene: TRBV9
clone size: few
CDR3 length: 13
CDR3 DNA: TGTGCCAGCAGCGTAGCTTTCACAGATACGCAGTATTTT
CDR3 protein: CASSVAFTDTQYF

D gene: TRBD2
J gene: TRBJ2-1
V gene: TRBV6-5
clone size: few
CDR3 length: 15
CDR3 DNA: TGTGCCAGCAGTTACGGGCTAGCGGAGAACAATGAGCAGTTCTTC
CDR3 protein: CASSYGLAENNEQFF

D gene: NA
J gene: TRBJ2-2
V gene: TRBV7-2
clone size: NA
CDR3 length: 12
CDR3 DNA: TGTGCCAGCAGCTTCACCACCGGGGAGCTGTTTTTT
CDR3 protein: CASSFTTGELFF

D gene: NA
J gene: TRBJ2-3
V gene: TRBV7-9
clone size: few
CDR3 length: 14
CDR3 DNA: TGTGCCAGCAGCTTATCAGTTAACACAGATACGCAGTATTTT
CDR3 protein: CASSLSVNTDTQYF

D gene: NA
J gene: TRBJ2-5
V gene: TRBV2
clone size: NA
CDR3 length: 10
CDR3 DNA: TGTGCCAGCCGCTCGGAGACCCAGTACTTC
CDR3 protein: CASRSETQYF

D gene: TRBD1
J gene: TRBJ1-1
V gene: TRBV9
clone size: few
CDR3 length: 16
CDR3 DNA: TGTGCCAGCAGCGTAGATCCAGGGGGCAAGAACACTGAAGCTTTCTTT
CDR3 protein: CASSVDPGGKNTEAFF

D gene: TRBD2
J gene: TRBJ2-1
V gene: TRBV4-3
clone size: NA
CDR3 length: 18
CDR3 DNA: TGCGCAAGCAGCCAAGAGTCTAGCGGGGGGAGCTCCTACAATGAGCAGTTCTTC
CDR3 protein: CASSQESSGGSSYNEQFF

D gene: NA
J gene: TRBJ2-4
V gene: TRBV2
clone size: few
CDR3 length: 14
CDR3 DNA: TGTGCCAGCAGTGTGACGGAGTCCAAAAACATTCAGTACTTC
CDR3 protein: CASSVTESKNIQYF

D gene: NA
J gene: TRBJ2-7
V gene: TRBV28
clone size: few
CDR3 length: 13
CDR3 DNA: TGTGCCAGCAGTTCTGGGACGGCCTACGGGCAGTACTTC
CDR3 protein: CASSSGTAYGQYF

D gene: NA
J gene: TRBJ2-2
V gene: TRBV29-1
clone size: few
CDR3 length: 11
CDR3 DNA: TGCAGCGTCGAAATGGCCGGGGAGCTGTTTTTT
CDR3 protein: CSVEMAGELFF

D gene: NA
J gene: TRBJ2-4
V gene: TRBV18
clone size: NA
CDR3 length: 12
CDR3 DNA: TGTGCCAGCTCACCACTTAAGGACCTTCAGTACTTC
CDR3 protein: CASSPLKDLQYF